The sequence of this TCR beta chain was determined in a study of human T cells and chemical hapten exposure (dated by TCRdb to about 2021). In the study overall: For sensitization, 2% DPC in acetone was applied to a roughly 2 cm by roughly 2 cm area of upper inner arm skin. Throughout the roughly 23-week study period, patients were also given weekly therapeutic DPC doses on the scalp. Patch tests used Finn chambers with 0.01% DPC on the upper back, scored after 6 days by International Contact Dermatitis Research Group standards. Alopecia areata with under or over 50% scalp involvement, alopecia totalis and alopecia universalis were represented in the patient cohort, which was mostly female. Libraries were pooled for sequencing, and variation in per-sample TCR yields was attributed mainly to small differences in library volumes within the pool. The study tracked peripheral blood TCR repertoire changes in vivo during primary and secondary sensitization to the hapten diphenylcyclopropenone (DPC) in alopecia patients. Patient blood was sampled pre-sensitization (week 0) and at 2, 6 and about 24 weeks after DPC sensitization. Blood for TCR sequencing was provided by twenty-nine alopecia patients at one to four time points (pre-sensitization, 2, 6 and 24 weeks). Beyond this particular receptor, the publication reports: Expanded TCRs formed significantly more large CDR3 similarity clusters than pre-sensitization or healthy control sets, consistent with antigen-driven responses. DPC sensitization did not change how many TCRs were above 1 in 1000 frequency, and no evidence was found of alterations in global repertoire structure. Patch test score was positively correlated with the number of PT1 expanded TCRs, with significance at thresholds 8, 16 and 32 but not at 4. All patients had alopecia, a presumed autoimmune disease, so their immune response might differ from that of healthy individuals. Repeated subsampling changed both the strength of the expansion versus patch-test correlation and the threshold at which the correlation became significant.

Concerning this clonotype: Its antigen remains unidentified. No per-base quality is available; no much larger clone lies one base away.

Library preparation used RACE. Data came from a NextSeq 500. During library preparation, unique molecular identifiers were attached to individual cDNA molecules so that TCRs could be counted quantitatively and reproducibly. For every blood RNA sample, sequencing covered both the TCR alpha and TCR beta chains. The study's processing was this. A median of around 96,000 TCRs per sample was observed, with a range of about 23,224 to 700,000. The Decombinator software suite was used to annotate the V, J and CDR3 of the TCR reads. For PS versus PT1 abundance plots, all samples were subsampled to the same number of TCRs (28,000). Expanded TCRs were defined as absent before sensitization and observed at least eight times at the 2-week time point. The public sequencing data were trimmed at Q25 with fastp and processed into clonotypes with MiXCR by TCRdb, which kept only in-frame beta chains. For every CDR3 protein sequence, its rows merge into one entry that carries the most common genes and DNA. The V and J calls and clone size are TCRdb's, not the authors'. This sample has 75,000 to 95,000 distinct CDR3 sequences in its table, and about 11% of those were observed once. Of the sample, roughly 3.6% falls within the top ten clones.

In light of the paper, this sample's time point label describes: patch test 1, 2 weeks after DPC sensitization. Taken with the paper, the label for treatment or condition translates to: therapeutic diphenylcyclopropenone sensitization with weekly scalp DPC. At every patch-test visit, the blood draw took place before the patch test was put on. Eligible patients were aged 18 to 70, diagnosed with alopecia, deemed suitable for DPC therapy, and excluded if pregnant. Unfractionated whole blood was collected in Tempus Blood RNA tubes, and total RNA was extracted from that blood. CDR1 GTSNPN and CDR2 SVGIG are derived from the germline V gene (reference sequence). Reading from cysteine to phenylalanine, the CDR3 counts 16 amino acids. The only DNA kept is the CDR3, 48 bases in frame from the first base. V and J lose 1 base and 2 bases, and a span of 18 bases separates them.

The receptor was derived from a woman in her sixties with alopecia areata. Some clones in this sample may be carry-over from other donors' samples. The chain employs TRBV30 and TRBJ2-7; a tentative D call is TRBD1 (6 bases match). The sequencing used whole blood, collected in connection with sensitization to the hapten diphenylcyclopropenone (DPC). The CDR3 region: CAWSAPNRAPTYEQYF. The DNA reads as follows: TGTGCCTGGAGTGCCCCGAACAGGGCACCTACCTACGAGCAGTACTTC. Beyond the CDR3, the reference TRBV30 and TRBJ2-7 genes provide the residues; the full variable domain reads: SQTIHQWPATLVQPVGSPLSLECTVEGTSNPNLYWYRQAAGRGLQLLFYSVGIGQISSEVPQNLSASRPQDRQFILSSKKLLLSDSGFYLCAWSAPNRAPTYEQYFGPGTRLTVT.